This T cell receptor (beta chain) stems from a study of control samples from healthy donors and cancer patients. Repertoires were generated with immunoSEQ multiplex PCR, while TCRdb's copy carries only in-frame clones and drops some. The sample lists approximately 150,000 clones, just over 85% occurring once. The ends lost 3 bases at V and 6 bases at J; junction bases unmatched: 7. The CDR3 is 15 residues long. CDR1 SGDLS and CDR2 YYNGEE come from the germline V gene. The chain has TRBV9 and TRBJ1-4; 8 bases agree with TRBD1. The source material was blood. The clonotype originates from a man aged 18 to 30 in good health. The CDR3 sequence: CASSERTGFDEKLFF. As DNA, the CDR3 is TGTGCCAGCAGCGAAAGGACAGGGTTTGATGAAAAACTGTTTTTT.